This TCR beta chain was sequenced in a study of radiation and T cells in renal cell carcinoma. This CDR3 has 17 amino acids. Trimming cost V 0 bases and J 2 bases, with 14 bases left between them. Per germline, CDR1 MGHRA and CDR2 YSYEKL. Details on this clone: Its matching antigen is unknown.

The study, taken as a whole, reports: From baseline, blood top tumor clonotypes peaked at 2 weeks post-radiation. No pretreatment tumor biopsies were available for baseline clonotypes.

Specified time point: baseline pretreatment blood. As for treatment: 15 Gy SBRT to primary tumor, nephrectomy 4 weeks later. After SBRT, blood was collected at 2 and 4 weeks, plus baseline. Using immunoSEQ multiplex PCR, the repertoire was profiled, and TCRdb retains in-frame clones only, with some absent. This sample carries around 94,000 clones, 75% to 90% of them seen once, and the ten largest clones take almost 8%. The chain couples TRBV4-1 to TRBJ2-1; D not resolved. The sample was blood, taken from a patient whose treatment included radiotherapy and nephrectomy. The receptor's source is a middle-aged man with renal cell carcinoma. The CDR3 region is CASSQDLRIAAYNEQFF. The CDR3 DNA reads TGCGCCAGCAGCCAAGATCTTCGGATAGCAGCCTACAATGAGCAGTTCTTC.